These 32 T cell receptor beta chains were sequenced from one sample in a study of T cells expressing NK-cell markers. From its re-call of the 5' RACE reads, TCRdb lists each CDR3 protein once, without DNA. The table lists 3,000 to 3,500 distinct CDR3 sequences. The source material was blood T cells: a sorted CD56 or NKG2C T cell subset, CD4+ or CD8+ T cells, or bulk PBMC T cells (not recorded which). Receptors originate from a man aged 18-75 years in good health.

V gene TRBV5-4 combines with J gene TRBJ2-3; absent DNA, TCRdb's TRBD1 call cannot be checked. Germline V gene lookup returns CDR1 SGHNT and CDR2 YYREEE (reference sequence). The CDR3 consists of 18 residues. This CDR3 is CASSLLRGKFISTDTQYF.

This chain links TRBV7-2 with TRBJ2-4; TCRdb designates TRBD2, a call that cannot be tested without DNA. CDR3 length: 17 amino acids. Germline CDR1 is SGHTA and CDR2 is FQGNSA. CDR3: CASSPSSGRVAKNIQYF.

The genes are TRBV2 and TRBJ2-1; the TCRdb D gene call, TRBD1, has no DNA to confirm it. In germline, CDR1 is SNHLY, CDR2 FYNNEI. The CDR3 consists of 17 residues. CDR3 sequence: CASSGSSGHLYYNEQFF.

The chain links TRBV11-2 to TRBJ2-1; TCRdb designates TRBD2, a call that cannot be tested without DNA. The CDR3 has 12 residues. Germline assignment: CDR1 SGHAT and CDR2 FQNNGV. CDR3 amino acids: CASSFSQSEPFF.

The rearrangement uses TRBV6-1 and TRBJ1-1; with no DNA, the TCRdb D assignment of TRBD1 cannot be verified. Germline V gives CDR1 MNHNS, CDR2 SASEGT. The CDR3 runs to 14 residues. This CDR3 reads CASSAHYRVSEAFF.

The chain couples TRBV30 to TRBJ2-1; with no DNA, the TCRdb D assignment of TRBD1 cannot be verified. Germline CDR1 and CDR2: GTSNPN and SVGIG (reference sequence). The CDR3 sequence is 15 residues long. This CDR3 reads CAWEGGHVFLGEQFF.

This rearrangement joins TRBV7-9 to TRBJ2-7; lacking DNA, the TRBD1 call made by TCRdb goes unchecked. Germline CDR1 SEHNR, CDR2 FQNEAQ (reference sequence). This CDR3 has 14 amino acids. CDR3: CASSQGALPYEQYF.

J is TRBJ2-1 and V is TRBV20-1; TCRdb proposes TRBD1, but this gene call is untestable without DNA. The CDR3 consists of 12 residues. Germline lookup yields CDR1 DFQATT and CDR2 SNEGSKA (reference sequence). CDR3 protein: CSAPGTIDEQFF.

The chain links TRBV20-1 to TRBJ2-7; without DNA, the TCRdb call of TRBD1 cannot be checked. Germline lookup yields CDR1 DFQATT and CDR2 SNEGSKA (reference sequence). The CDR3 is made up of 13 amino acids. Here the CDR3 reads CSARVRGTFEQYF.

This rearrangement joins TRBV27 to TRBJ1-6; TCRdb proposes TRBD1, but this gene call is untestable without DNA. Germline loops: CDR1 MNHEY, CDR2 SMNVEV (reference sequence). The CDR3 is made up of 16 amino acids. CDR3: CASSTVQGSFNSPLHF.

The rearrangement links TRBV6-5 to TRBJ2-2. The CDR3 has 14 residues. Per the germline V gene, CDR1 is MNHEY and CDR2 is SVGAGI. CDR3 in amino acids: CASSYSDMLGELFF.

CDR3 region: CASSRAGTGGNSPLHF. The rearrangement joins TRBV5-1 to TRBJ1-6; absent DNA, TCRdb's TRBD1 call cannot be checked. The germline gives CDR1 SGHRS, CDR2 YFSETQ. The length of the CDR3 is 16 residues. Full variable domain (remainder filled in from reference TRBV5-1 and TRBJ1-6): KAGVTQTPRYLIKTRGQQVTLSCSPISGHRSVSWYQQTPGQGLQFLFEYFSETQRNKGNFPGRFSGRQFSNSRSEMNVSTLELGDSALYLCASSRAGTGGNSPLHFGNGTRLTVT.

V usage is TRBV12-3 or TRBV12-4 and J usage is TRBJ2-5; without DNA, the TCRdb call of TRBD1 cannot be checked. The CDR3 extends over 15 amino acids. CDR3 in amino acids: CASSPIGQGGETQYF.

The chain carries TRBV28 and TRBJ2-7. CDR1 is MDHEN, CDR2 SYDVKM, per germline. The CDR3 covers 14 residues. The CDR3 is CASSSSRLTYEQYF.

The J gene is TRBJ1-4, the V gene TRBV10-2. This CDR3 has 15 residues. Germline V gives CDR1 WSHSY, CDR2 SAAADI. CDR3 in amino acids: CASSESSFYNEKLFF.

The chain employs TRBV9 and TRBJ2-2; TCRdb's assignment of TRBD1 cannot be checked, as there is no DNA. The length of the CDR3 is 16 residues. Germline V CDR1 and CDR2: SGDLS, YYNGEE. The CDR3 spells CASSVGQSPNTGELFF.

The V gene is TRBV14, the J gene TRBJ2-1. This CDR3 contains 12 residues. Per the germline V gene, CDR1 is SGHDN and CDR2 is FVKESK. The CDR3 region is CASSLTVGEQFF.

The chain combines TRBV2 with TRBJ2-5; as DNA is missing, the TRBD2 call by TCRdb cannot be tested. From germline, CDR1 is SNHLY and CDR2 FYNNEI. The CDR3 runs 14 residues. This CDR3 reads CASSELAGAETQYF.

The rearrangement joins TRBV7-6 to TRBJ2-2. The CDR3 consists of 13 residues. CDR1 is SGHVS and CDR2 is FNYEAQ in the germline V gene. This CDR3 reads CASSLVDTGELFF.

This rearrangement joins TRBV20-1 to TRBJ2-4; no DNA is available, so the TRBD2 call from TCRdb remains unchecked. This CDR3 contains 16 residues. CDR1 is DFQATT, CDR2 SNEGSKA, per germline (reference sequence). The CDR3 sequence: CSARDIRGGTKNIQYF.

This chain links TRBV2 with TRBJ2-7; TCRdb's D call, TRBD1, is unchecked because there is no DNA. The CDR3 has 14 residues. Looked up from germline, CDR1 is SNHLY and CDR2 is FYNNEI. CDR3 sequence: CASRYRQGIIEQYF.

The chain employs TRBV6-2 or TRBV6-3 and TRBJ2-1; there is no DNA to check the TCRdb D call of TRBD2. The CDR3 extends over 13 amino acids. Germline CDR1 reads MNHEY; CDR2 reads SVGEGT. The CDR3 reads CASSTPVRNEQFF.

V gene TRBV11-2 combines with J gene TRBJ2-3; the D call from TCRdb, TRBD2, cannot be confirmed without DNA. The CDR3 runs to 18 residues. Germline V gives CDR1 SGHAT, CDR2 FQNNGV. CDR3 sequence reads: CASRTQTSGGFSTDTQYF.

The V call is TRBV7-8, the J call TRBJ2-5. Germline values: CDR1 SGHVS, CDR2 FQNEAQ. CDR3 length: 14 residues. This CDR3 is CASRAERYQETQYF.

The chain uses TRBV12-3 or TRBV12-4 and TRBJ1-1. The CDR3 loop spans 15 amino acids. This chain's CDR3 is CASTPRGTSNTEAFF.

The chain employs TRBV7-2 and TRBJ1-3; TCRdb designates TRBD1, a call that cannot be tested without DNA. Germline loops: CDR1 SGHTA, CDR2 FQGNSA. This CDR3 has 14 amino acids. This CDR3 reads CASSGDRWKNTIYF.

CDR3 sequence: CSASIGAAGVAF. The chain has TRBV20-1 and TRBJ1-2; TCRdb's D gene call, TRBD1, goes unchecked for lack of DNA. CDR1 is DFQATT and CDR2 is SNEGSKA in the germline V gene (reference sequence). This CDR3 comprises 12 residues.

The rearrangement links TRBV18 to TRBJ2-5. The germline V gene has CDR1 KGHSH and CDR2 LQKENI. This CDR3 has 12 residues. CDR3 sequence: CASSPIRETQYF.

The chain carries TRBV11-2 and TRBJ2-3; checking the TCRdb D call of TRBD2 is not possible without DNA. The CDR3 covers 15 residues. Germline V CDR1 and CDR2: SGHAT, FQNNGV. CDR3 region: CASSLLAGSTDTQYF.

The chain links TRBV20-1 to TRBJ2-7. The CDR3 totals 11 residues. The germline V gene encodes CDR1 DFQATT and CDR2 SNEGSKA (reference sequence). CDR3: CSALTPFEQYF.

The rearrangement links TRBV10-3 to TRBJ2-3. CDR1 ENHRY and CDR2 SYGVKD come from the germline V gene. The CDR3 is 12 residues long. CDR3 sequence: CAIKSTRNTQYF.

CDR3: CASTPGLGSYNEQFF. The genes are TRBV19 and TRBJ2-1; with no DNA, the TCRdb D assignment of TRBD2 cannot be verified. The CDR3 runs to 15 residues. Germline loops: CDR1 LNHDA, CDR2 SQIVND (reference sequence).